This TCR beta chain comes out of a study of T cells in Graves' hyperthyroidism and ophthalmopathy. General study points: In the analysis, a 13 V-J model separated ophthalmopathy from stable hyperthyroidism.

V lost 0 bases and J lost 1, with 7 bases in between. The germline CDR1 and CDR2 sequences are LGHNA and YNFKEQ. CDR3 length equals 16 residues. A word on this clonotype: The antigen is unknown.

Researchers amplified the TCR beta CDR3 regions from RNA transcripts. HTBI primers drove first-round RT-PCR of the TCR CDR3. MiXCR, applied by TCRdb to the multiplex PCR reads, yields one record per CDR3 protein. The sample records hundreds of thousands of distinct CDR3 sequences, about a sixth being singletons. V is TRBV4-2 and J is TRBJ2-6; no reliable D call. This clonotype was obtained from a woman between 18 and 29 years old with Graves' hyperthyroidism. Sequencing was done on a sample of blood. In DNA form, the CDR3 reads TGTGCCAGCAGCCAAGATATGGAATCTGGGGCCAACGTCCTGACTTTC. Its protein product is CASSQDMESGANVLTF.